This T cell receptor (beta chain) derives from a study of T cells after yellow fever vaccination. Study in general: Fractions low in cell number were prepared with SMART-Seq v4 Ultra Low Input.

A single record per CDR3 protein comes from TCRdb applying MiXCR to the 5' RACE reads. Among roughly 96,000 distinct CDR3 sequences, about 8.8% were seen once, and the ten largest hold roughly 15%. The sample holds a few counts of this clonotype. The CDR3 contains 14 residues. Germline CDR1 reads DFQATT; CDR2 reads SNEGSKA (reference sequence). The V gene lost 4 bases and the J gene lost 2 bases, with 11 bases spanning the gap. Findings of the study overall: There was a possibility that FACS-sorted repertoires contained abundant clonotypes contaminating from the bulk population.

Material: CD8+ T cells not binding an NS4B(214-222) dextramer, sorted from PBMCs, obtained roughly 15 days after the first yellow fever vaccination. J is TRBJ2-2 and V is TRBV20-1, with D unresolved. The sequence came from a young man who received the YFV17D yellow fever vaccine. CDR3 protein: CSAMGYFNTGELFF. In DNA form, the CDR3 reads TGCAGTGCTATGGGGTATTTCAACACCGGGGAGCTGTTTTTT.